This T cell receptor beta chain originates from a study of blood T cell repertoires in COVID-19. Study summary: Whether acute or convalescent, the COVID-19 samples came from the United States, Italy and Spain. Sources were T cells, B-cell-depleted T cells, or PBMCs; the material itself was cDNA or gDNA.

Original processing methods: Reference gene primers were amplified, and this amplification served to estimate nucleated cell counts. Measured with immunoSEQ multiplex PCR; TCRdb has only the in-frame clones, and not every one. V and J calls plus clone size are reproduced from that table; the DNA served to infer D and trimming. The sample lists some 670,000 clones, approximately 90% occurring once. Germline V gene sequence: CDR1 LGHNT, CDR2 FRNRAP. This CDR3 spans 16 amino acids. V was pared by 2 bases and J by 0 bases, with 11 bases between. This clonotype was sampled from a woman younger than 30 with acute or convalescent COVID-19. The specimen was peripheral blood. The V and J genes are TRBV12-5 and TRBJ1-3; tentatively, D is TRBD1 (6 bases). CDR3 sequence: CASGLPRGPSGNTIYF. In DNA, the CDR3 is TGTGCTAGTGGTTTGCCCAGGGGACCCTCTGGAAACACCATATATTTT.